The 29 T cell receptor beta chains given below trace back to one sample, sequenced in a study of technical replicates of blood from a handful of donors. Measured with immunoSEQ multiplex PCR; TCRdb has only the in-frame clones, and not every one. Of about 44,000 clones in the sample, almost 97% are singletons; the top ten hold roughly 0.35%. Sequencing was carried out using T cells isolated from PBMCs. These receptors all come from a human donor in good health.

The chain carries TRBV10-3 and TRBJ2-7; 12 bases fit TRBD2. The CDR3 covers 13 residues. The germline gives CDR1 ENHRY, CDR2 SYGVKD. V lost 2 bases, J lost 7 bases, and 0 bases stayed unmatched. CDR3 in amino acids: CAISEGLAGEQYF. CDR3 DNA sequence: TGTGCCATCAGTGAGGGACTAGCGGGGGAGCAGTACTTC.

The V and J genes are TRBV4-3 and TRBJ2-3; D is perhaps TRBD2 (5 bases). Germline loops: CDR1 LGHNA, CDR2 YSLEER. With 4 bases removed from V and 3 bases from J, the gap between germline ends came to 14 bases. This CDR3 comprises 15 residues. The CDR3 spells CASSRSPGTTDTQYF. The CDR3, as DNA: TGCGCCAGCAGCCGGAGTCCGGGAACGACAGATACGCAGTATTTT.

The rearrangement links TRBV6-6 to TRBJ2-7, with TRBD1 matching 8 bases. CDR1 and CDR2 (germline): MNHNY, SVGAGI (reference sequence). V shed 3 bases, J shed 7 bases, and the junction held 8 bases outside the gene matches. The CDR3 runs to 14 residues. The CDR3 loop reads CASSYGQGLREQYF. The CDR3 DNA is TGTGCCAGCAGTTATGGACAGGGCTTGAGAGAGCAGTACTTC.

The DNA for the CDR3 is TGTGCCTCAAACCAGGGAGGTCCGGAGACCCAGTACTTC. Its protein product is CASNQGGPETQYF. The chain uses TRBV19 and TRBJ2-5, with a possible D match to TRBD2 (6 bases). V gave up 11 bases and J gave up 5 bases, with 18 bases separating them. Germline loops: CDR1 LNHDA, CDR2 SQIVND (reference sequence). The CDR3 is 13 residues long.

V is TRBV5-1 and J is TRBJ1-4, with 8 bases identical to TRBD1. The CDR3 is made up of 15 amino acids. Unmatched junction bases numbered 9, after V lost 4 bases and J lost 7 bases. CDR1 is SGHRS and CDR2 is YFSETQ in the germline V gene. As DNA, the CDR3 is TGCGCCAGCAGCCCGACAGGGGCCGACGGTGAAAAACTGTTTTTT. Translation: CASSPTGADGEKLFF.

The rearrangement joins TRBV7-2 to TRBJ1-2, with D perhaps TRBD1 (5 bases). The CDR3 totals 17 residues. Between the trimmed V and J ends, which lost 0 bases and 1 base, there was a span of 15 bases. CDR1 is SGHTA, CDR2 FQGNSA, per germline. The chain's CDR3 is CASSLALKGKINYGYTF. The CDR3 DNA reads TGTGCCAGCAGCTTAGCGCTTAAGGGGAAGATTAACTATGGCTACACCTTC.

CDR3 nucleotide sequence: TGTGCCAGCAGCTCTGGCTCGCGGGGTCTAGCGAACTATGGCTACACCTTC. This gives the protein CASSSGSRGLANYGYTF. V is TRBV5-6 and J is TRBJ1-2; D is uncertain. Germline V lookup: CDR1 SGHDT, CDR2 YYEEEE. The CDR3 covers 17 residues. V dropped 3 bases and J dropped 2 bases, with 20 bases sitting between them.

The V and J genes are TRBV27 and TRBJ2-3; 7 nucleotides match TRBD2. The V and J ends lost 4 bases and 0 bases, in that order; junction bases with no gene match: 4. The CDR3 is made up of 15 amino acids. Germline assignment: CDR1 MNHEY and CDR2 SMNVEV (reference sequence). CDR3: CASSSAGDSTDTQYF. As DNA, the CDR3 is TGTGCCAGCAGTTCCGCGGGAGATAGCACAGATACGCAGTATTTT.

Written as DNA, the CDR3 is TGTGCTAGTGGTGCGGAGGAGAACTACGAGCAGTACTTC. Translated, it gives CASGAEENYEQYF. The V call is TRBV12-5, the J call TRBJ2-7; D may be TRBD2 (5 bases). CDR1 and CDR2 from the germline V gene are LGHNT and FRNRAP. The CDR3 is made up of 13 amino acids. The ends were cut back, 5 bases at V and 3 bases at J, with 11 bases in the middle.

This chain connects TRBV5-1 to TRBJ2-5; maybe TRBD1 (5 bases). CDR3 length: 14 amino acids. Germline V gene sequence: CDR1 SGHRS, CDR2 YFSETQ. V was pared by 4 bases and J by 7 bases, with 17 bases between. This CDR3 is CASSPRPDRGTQYF. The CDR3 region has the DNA TGCGCCAGCAGCCCCCGGCCCGACAGAGGGACCCAGTACTTC. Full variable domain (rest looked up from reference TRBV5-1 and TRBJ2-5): KAGVTQTPRYLIKTRGQQVTLSCSPISGHRSVSWYQQTPGQGLQFLFEYFSETQRNKGNFPGRFSGRQFSNSRSEMNVSTLELGDSALYLCASSPRPDRGTQYFGPGTRLLVL.

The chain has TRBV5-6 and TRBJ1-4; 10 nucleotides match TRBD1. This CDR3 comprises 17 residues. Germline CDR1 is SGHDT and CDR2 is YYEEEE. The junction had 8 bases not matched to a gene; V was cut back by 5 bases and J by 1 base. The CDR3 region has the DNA TGTGCCAGCAGTCTAGCGACAGGGGGCGGAACTAATGAAAAACTGTTTTTT. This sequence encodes CASSLATGGGTNEKLFF.

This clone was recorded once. Here the CDR3 reads CASGMVGTDTEAFF. CDR3 nucleotides: TGTGCCAGCGGCATGGTAGGGACAGACACTGAAGCTTTCTTT. V gene TRBV5-4 combines with J gene TRBJ1-1; 7 bases line up with TRBD1. Germline CDR1 is SGHNT and CDR2 is YYREEE (reference sequence). The CDR3 contains 14 residues. Trimming removed 7 bases from V and 3 bases from J; junction bases left unmatched: 9.

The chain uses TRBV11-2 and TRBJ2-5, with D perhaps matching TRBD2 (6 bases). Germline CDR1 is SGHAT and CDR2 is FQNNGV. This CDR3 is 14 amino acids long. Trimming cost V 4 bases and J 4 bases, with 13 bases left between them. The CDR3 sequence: CASSSWEVGETQYF. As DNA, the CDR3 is TGTGCCAGCAGCTCCTGGGAGGTGGGAGAGACCCAGTACTTC.

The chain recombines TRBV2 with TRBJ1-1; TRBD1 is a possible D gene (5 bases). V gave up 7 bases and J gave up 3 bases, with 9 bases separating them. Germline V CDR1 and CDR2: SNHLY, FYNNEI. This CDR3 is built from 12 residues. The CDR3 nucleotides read TGTGCCAGCATTGGGGGGGACACTGAAGCTTTCTTT. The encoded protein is CASIGGDTEAFF.

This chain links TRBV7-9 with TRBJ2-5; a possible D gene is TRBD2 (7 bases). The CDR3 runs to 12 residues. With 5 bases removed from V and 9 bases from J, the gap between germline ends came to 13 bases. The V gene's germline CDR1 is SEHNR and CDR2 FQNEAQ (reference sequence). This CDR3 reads CASSPRGGAQYF. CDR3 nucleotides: TGTGCCAGCAGCCCCAGAGGGGGGGCCCAGTACTTC.

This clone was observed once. CDR3 sequence: CASSLGVSGELFF. In DNA form, the CDR3 reads TGTGCCAGCAGCTTAGGAGTATCCGGGGAGCTGTTTTTT. This rearrangement joins TRBV7-9 to TRBJ2-2; D remains unclear. Germline CDR1 reads SEHNR; CDR2 reads FQNEAQ (reference sequence). Trimming removed 1 base from V and 6 bases from J, with 6 bases in between. The CDR3 totals 13 residues.

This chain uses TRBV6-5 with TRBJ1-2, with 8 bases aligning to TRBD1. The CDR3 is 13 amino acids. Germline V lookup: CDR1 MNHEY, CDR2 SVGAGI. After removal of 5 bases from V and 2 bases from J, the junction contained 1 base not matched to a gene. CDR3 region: CASSRTGNYGYTF. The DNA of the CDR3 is TGTGCCAGCAGTCGGACAGGGAACTATGGCTACACCTTC.

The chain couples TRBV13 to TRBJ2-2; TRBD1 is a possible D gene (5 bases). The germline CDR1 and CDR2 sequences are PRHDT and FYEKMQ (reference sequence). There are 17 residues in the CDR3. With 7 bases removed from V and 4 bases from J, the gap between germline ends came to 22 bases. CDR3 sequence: CASTSSDRQIFTGELFF. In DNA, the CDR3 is TGTGCCAGCACATCATCTGACAGACAAATTTTCACCGGGGAGCTGTTTTTT.

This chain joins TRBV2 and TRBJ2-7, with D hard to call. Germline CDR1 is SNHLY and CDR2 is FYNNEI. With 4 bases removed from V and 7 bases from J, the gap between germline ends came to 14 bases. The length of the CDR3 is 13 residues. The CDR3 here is CASSGSQALEQYF. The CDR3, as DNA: TGTGCCAGCAGTGGTTCGCAAGCGCTTGAGCAGTACTTC.

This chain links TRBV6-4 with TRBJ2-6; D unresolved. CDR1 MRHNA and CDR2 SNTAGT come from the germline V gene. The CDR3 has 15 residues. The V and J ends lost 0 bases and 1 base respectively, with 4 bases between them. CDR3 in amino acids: CASSDSSSGANVLTF. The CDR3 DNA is TGTGCCAGCAGTGACTCGAGTTCTGGGGCCAACGTCCTGACTTTC.

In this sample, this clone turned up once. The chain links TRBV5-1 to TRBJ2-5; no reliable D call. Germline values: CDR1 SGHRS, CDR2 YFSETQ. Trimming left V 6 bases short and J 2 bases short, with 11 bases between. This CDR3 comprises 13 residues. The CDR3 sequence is CASNPDTQETQYF. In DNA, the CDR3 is TGCGCCAGCAACCCCGACACGCAAGAGACCCAGTACTTC.

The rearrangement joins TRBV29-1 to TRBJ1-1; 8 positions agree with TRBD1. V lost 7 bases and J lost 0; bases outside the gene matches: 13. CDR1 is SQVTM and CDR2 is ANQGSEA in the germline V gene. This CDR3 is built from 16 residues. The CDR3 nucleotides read TGCAGCGCCAAGGACAGGGACGGTAACTTGAACACTGAAGCTTTCTTT. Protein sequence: CSAKDRDGNLNTEAFF.

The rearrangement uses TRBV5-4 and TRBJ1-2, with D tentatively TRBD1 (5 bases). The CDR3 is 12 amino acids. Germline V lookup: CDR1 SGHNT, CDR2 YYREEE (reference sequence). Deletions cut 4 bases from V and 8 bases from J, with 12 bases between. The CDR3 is CASSGGGMGYTF. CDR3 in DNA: TGTGCCAGCAGCGGTGGGGGGATGGGCTACACCTTC.

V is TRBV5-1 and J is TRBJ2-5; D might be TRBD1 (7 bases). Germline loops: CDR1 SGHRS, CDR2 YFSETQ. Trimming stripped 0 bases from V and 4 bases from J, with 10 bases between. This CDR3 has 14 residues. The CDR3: CASSLGQGGETQYF. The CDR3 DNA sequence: TGCGCCAGCAGCTTGGGACAGGGAGGAGAGACCCAGTACTTC.

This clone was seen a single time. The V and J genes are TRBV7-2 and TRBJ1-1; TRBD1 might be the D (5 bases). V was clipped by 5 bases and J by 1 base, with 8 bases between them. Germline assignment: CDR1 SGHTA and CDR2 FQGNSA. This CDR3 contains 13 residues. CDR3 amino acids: CASSVQENTEAFF. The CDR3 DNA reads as TGTGCCAGCAGCGTACAGGAGAACACTGAAGCTTTCTTT.

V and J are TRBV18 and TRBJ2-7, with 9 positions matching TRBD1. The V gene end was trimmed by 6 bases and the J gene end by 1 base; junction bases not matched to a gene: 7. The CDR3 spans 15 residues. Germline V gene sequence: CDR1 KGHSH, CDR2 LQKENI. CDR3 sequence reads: CASSTGTGTSYEQYF. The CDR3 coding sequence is TGTGCCAGCTCGACCGGGACAGGGACTTCCTACGAGCAGTACTTC.

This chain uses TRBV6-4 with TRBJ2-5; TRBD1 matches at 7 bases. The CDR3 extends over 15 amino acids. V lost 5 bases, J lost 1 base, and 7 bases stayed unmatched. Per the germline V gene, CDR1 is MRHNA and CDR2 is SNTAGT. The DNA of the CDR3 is TGTGCCAGCAGTTTGACAGGGCACCCCCAAGAGACCCAGTACTTC. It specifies CASSLTGHPQETQYF.

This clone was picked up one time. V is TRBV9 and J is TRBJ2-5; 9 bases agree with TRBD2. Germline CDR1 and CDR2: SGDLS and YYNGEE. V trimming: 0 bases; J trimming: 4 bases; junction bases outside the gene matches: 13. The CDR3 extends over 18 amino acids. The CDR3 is CASSVAPASGAGVETQYF. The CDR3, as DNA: TGTGCCAGCAGCGTAGCTCCCGCTAGCGGGGCGGGGGTAGAGACCCAGTACTTC.

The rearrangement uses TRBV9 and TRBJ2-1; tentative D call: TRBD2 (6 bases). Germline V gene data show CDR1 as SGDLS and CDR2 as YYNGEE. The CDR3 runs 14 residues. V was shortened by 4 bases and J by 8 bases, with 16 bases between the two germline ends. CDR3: CASSPPGRGYEQFF. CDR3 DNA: TGTGCCAGCAGCCCCCCCGGCCGGGGGTATGAGCAGTTCTTC.